This passage covers 27 T cell receptor beta chains from one sample sequenced in a study of chemoradiotherapy in HPV16-positive cancers. The data were produced by immunoSEQ multiplex PCR, yet TCRdb's version contains in-frame clones alone and is incomplete. The sample includes about 9,200 clones, about 68% of them seen just once. The specimen was tumor tissue, collected from a patient who underwent chemoradiotherapy. These receptors came from a human donor with HPV-associated anogenital cancer.

The chain has TRBV27 and TRBJ2-6; D tentatively reads TRBD1 or TRBD2 (5 bases each). CDR1 is MNHEY, CDR2 SMNVEV, per germline (reference sequence). V was shortened by 6 bases and J by 2 bases, with 5 bases between the two germline ends. This CDR3 region has 13 residues. Here the CDR3 reads CASRGAGANVLTF. CDR3 bases: TGTGCCAGCAGGGGGGCTGGGGCCAACGTCCTGACTTTC.

The V and J genes are TRBV28 and TRBJ1-1; D gene uncertain. The germline V gene has CDR1 MDHEN and CDR2 SYDVKM. This CDR3 spans 11 amino acids. Trimming left V 2 bases short and J 10 bases short, with 8 bases between. The CDR3 bases are TGTGCCAGCAGTTTAATCTCCGGAGCTTTCTTT. Amino acid sequence: CASSLISGAFF.

The gene calls are TRBV11-2 and TRBJ2-1, with D perhaps TRBD2 (6 bases). The CDR3 totals 15 residues. The V gene's germline CDR1 is SGHAT and CDR2 FQNNGV. V dropped 1 base and J dropped 0 bases, with 7 bases sitting between them. CDR3 DNA: TGTGCCAGCAGCTTAGGGCGGGACTCCTACAATGAGCAGTTCTTC. This codes for CASSLGRDSYNEQFF.

The chain has TRBV7-2 and TRBJ2-1; 11 nucleotides match TRBD1. The CDR3 runs 17 residues. CDR1 is SGHTA, CDR2 FQGNSA, per germline. V dropped 6 bases and J dropped 1; count of bases not matched to a gene: 8. Here the CDR3 reads CASRPPGDRGSYNEQFF. CDR3 sequence (DNA): TGTGCCAGCAGGCCCCCCGGGGACAGGGGGTCCTACAATGAGCAGTTCTTC.

The chain employs TRBV7-8 and TRBJ2-7; 8 bases match TRBD2. This CDR3 has 13 amino acids. Germline V CDR1 and CDR2: SGHVS, FQNEAQ. Trimming cost V 7 bases and J 2 bases; bases outside gene matches: 4. This chain's CDR3 is CASTPGLAYEQYV. Written as DNA, the CDR3 is TGTGCCAGCACCCCGGGACTAGCCTACGAGCAGTACGTC.

The rearrangement joins TRBV15 to TRBJ1-1; D may be TRBD1 (5 bases). The CDR3 is 14 residues long. In germline, CDR1 is LNHNV, CDR2 YYDKDF (reference sequence). V was trimmed by 4 bases and J by 3 bases, leaving 12 bases between them. The CDR3 DNA is TGTGCCACCAGCAAGTATTCGGGGGACACTGAAGCTTTCTTT. This codes for CATSKYSGDTEAFF.

The rearrangement uses TRBV5-1 and TRBJ1-1; no clear D gene. Germline CDR1 is SGHRS and CDR2 is YFSETQ. The CDR3 has 14 residues. Trimming left V 0 bases short and J 6 bases short, with 12 bases between. CDR3 loop: CASSLGIGRSEAFF. The CDR3 DNA follows: TGCGCCAGCAGCTTGGGAATCGGGCGCTCTGAAGCTTTCTTT.

This rearrangement joins TRBV11-3 to TRBJ1-4, with D uncertain. Germline values: CDR1 SGHNT, CDR2 YENEEA. This CDR3 is built from 11 residues. Trimming shortened V by 5 bases and J by 14 bases, and 12 bases separated the two germline ends. The CDR3 sequence is CASSTGEDLFF. The DNA for the CDR3 is TGTGCCAGCAGCACCGGGGAGGATCTGTTTTTT.

V is TRBV7-2 and J is TRBJ2-1; tentative D call: TRBD2 (6 bases). Germline V gene sequence: CDR1 SGHTA, CDR2 FQGNSA. Trimming removed 4 bases from V and 6 bases from J, with 16 bases in between. CDR3 length: 15 residues. In DNA, the CDR3 is TGTGCCAGCAGCTCTTACCGACTAGTAACCAATGAGCAGTTCTTC. Encoded protein: CASSSYRLVTNEQFF.

The chain is built from TRBV7-2 and TRBJ2-7; D could derive from TRBD1 or TRBD2 (6 bases each). In germline, CDR1 is SGHTA, CDR2 FQGNSA. There are 12 residues in the CDR3. The V gene lost 6 bases and the J gene lost 9 bases, with 15 bases spanning the gap. CDR3 DNA: TGTGCCAGCAGTAGTTATGGGGGGCGGCAGTACTTC. Protein sequence: CASSSYGGRQYF.

The DNA for the CDR3 is TGTGCCTCGCGTGGGACGCCTGCGGGCGAGCAGTACGTC. It codes for CASRGTPAGEQYV. The V gene is TRBV5-8, the J gene TRBJ2-7, with D perhaps matching TRBD1 or TRBD2 (5 bases each). The germline V and J ends were trimmed by 10 bases and 6 bases, with 20 bases remaining between them. Germline V gene lookup returns CDR1 SGHTS and CDR2 YDEGEE. The CDR3 is made up of 13 amino acids.

This chain links TRBV11-2 with TRBJ2-3; possibly TRBD1 or TRBD2 for D (5 bases each). V shed 5 bases and J shed 4 bases, with 22 bases lying between them. Germline V gives CDR1 SGHAT, CDR2 FQNNGV. The CDR3 extends over 17 amino acids. In DNA form, the CDR3 reads TGTGCCAGCAGCCGAGGGGCCCGGTTGGGGGTTTCAGATACGCAGTATTTT. This encodes CASSRGARLGVSDTQYF.

This chain links TRBV7-6 with TRBJ2-5, with 8 positions matching TRBD1. J lost 5 bases, V lost 4 bases, and 15 bases had no gene match. The CDR3 covers 17 residues. CDR1 and CDR2 from the germline V gene are SGHVS and FNYEAQ. The CDR3 is CASSSRIRGRAVETQYF. CDR3 sequence (DNA): TGTGCCAGCAGCTCACGGATCAGGGGGCGCGCTGTGGAGACCCAGTACTTC.

The J gene is TRBJ1-2, the V gene TRBV5-1, with TRBD1 as a possible D gene (5 bases). Germline CDR1 and CDR2: SGHRS and YFSETQ. This CDR3 is 13 amino acids long. V was shortened by 4 bases and J by 6 bases, with 13 bases between the two germline ends. DNA of the CDR3: TGCGCCAGCAGCGTTGGGGCGGGGGATGGCTACACCTTC. Its protein is CASSVGAGDGYTF.

The rearrangement uses TRBV30 and TRBJ1-1; D is possibly TRBD1 (5 bases). The germline V gene encodes CDR1 GTSNPN and CDR2 SVGIG (reference sequence). The length of the CDR3 is 15 residues. V dropped 4 bases and J dropped 3 bases, with 18 bases sitting between them. The CDR3, as DNA: TGTGCCTGGAAGGGGCGCGGTTTCGATCACACTGAAGCTTTCTTT. This gives the protein CAWKGRGFDHTEAFF.

This clone was seen a single time. This chain connects TRBV5-4 to TRBJ2-3; the D gene is possibly TRBD1 (5 bases). Looked up from germline, CDR1 is SGHNT and CDR2 is YYREEE (reference sequence). Between the trimmed V and J ends, which lost 4 bases and 2 bases, there was a span of 14 bases. The CDR3 is 15 residues long. The DNA for the CDR3 is TGTGCCAGCAGCCTCCTTCTGACAGACACAGATACGCAGTATTTT. The encoded protein is CASSLLLTDTDTQYF. Combining the CDR3 with reference TRBV5-4 and TRBJ2-3 gives the whole variable domain ETGVTQSPTHLIKTRGQQVTLRCSSQSGHNTVSWYQQALGQGPQFIFQYYREEENGRGNFPPRFSGLQFPNYSSELNVNALELDDSALYLCASSLLLTDTDTQYFGPGTRLTVL.

This clone was seen only a few times. V is TRBV14 and J is TRBJ1-3; D ambiguous. The CDR3 length is 16 residues. V was pared by 1 base and J by 0 bases, with 10 bases between. The germline gives CDR1 SGHDN, CDR2 FVKESK. The chain's CDR3 is CASSQVGRGSGNTIYF. CDR3 in DNA: TGTGCCAGCAGCCAAGTAGGGAGAGGCTCTGGAAACACCATATATTTT.

This rearrangement joins TRBV5-1 to TRBJ1-5, with D maybe TRBD1 (6 bases). Trimming removed 5 bases at V and 7 bases at J, with 22 bases between. The CDR3 has 16 residues. Germline V gene data show CDR1 as SGHRS and CDR2 as YFSETQ. The CDR3 reads CASRAGDPPRGQPQHF. The CDR3 DNA follows: TGCGCCAGCAGGGCAGGGGACCCACCTCGGGGCCAGCCCCAGCATTTT. Full variable domain (missing parts from reference TRBV5-1 and TRBJ1-5): KAGVTQTPRYLIKTRGQQVTLSCSPISGHRSVSWYQQTPGQGLQFLFEYFSETQRNKGNFPGRFSGRQFSNSRSEMNVSTLELGDSALYLCASRAGDPPRGQPQHFGDGTRLSIL.

This clone was counted only a few times. The J gene is TRBJ2-7, the V gene TRBV2, with D perhaps matching TRBD1 (6 bases). This CDR3 has 12 amino acids. The germline V and J ends were trimmed by 6 bases and 4 bases, with 10 bases remaining between them. Germline CDR1 is SNHLY and CDR2 is FYNNEI. The CDR3 loop reads CASSTQGYEQYV. The DNA of the CDR3 is TGTGCCAGCAGCACACAGGGATACGAGCAGTACGTC.

This clone was observed a few times. V is TRBV4-1 and J is TRBJ2-5; no definite D call. The V end lost 1 base, the J end lost 2 bases, and 11 bases lay between the germline ends. The CDR3 extends over 15 amino acids. Germline V gene data show CDR1 as MGHRA and CDR2 as YSYEKL. The CDR3, as DNA: TGCGCCAGCAGCCAAGGGGCTACAGTTCAAGAGACCCAGTACTTC. This encodes CASSQGATVQETQYF.

The J gene is TRBJ2-3, the V gene TRBV7-2; a possible D gene is TRBD1 (5 bases). V gave up 2 bases and J gave up 2 bases, with 23 bases separating them. This CDR3 region has 19 residues. Germline V gene sequence: CDR1 SGHTA, CDR2 FQGNSA. Written as DNA, the CDR3 is TGTGCCAGCAGCTTATTAGGGTCCTTGGGCTGGGGCAACACAGATACGCAGTATTTT. It is translated as CASSLLGSLGWGNTDTQYF.

The chain combines TRBV5-1 with TRBJ1-5; no clear D gene. Trimming pared 1 base from V and 7 bases from J, leaving 15 bases between. Germline V CDR1 and CDR2: SGHRS, YFSETQ. CDR3 length equals 15 residues. CDR3 sequence: CASSLNSGLGQPQHF. CDR3 DNA sequence: TGCGCCAGCAGCTTGAACTCCGGCCTCGGGCAGCCCCAGCATTTT. Full variable domain (outside the CDR3, taken from reference TRBV5-1 and TRBJ1-5): KAGVTQTPRYLIKTRGQQVTLSCSPISGHRSVSWYQQTPGQGLQFLFEYFSETQRNKGNFPGRFSGRQFSNSRSEMNVSTLELGDSALYLCASSLNSGLGQPQHFGDGTRLSIL.

The V call is TRBV30, the J call TRBJ1-1; D is ambiguous. The CDR3 has 14 residues. The germline V and J ends were trimmed by 1 base and 1 base, with 10 bases remaining between them. Germline V CDR1 and CDR2: GTSNPN, SVGIG (reference sequence). DNA of the CDR3: TGTGCCTGGAGTGGTTCGGACGAGAACACTGAAGCTTTCTTT. It translates to CAWSGSDENTEAFF.

The chain uses TRBV11-2 and TRBJ2-5; D is ambiguous. Between the trimmed V and J ends, which lost 3 bases and 1 base, there was a span of 9 bases. Germline CDR1 and CDR2: SGHAT and FQNNGV. This CDR3 is built from 14 residues. The CDR3 region is CASSLLGSQETQYF. The CDR3 nucleotides read TGTGCCAGCAGCTTGTTGGGGTCCCAAGAGACCCAGTACTTC.

The chain employs TRBV7-2 and TRBJ2-5, with 8 bases matching TRBD2. V shed 5 bases and J 5 bases; nucleotides not matched to a gene: 7. The CDR3 runs 14 residues. CDR1 and CDR2 from the germline V gene are SGHTA and FQGNSA. In DNA, the CDR3 is TGTGCCAGCAGCCCGGGACTAGTAACGGAGACCCAGTACTTC. Amino acids: CASSPGLVTETQYF.

CDR3 loop: CASSDDSGGPYNEQFF. The DNA of the CDR3 is TGTGCCAGCAGTGATGATAGCGGGGGGCCCTACAATGAGCAGTTCTTC. The V call is TRBV6-4, the J call TRBJ2-1, with 10 bases lining up with TRBD2. J was trimmed by 2 bases and V by 3 bases; bases with no gene match: 4. The CDR3 loop spans 16 amino acids. The germline V gene encodes CDR1 MRHNA and CDR2 SNTAGT.

This clone was seen more than once but under ten times. As DNA, the CDR3 is TGTGCCAGCAGATCACTGGACACGAACACCGGGGAGCTGTTTTTT. Its protein is CASRSLDTNTGELFF. The chain has TRBV2 and TRBJ2-2, with D possibly being TRBD1 (5 bases). The V and J ends lost 6 bases and 0 bases respectively, with 11 bases between them. Looked up from germline, CDR1 is SNHLY and CDR2 is FYNNEI. The CDR3 is 15 residues long.